This T cell receptor beta chain was sequenced in a study of cytomegalovirus exposure and HLA in healthy donors (dated by TCRdb to about 2017). In the study overall: In an earlier analysis of 587 of the donors, approximately 300 Gb of sequence data and some 100 million unique TCR beta sequences from approximately 180 million T cells were reported. About 320 gigabases of sequencing data and tens of millions of unique TCR sequences were included in an early release covering around 600 HLA-typed donors. Among the roughly 400 genotyped donors, approximately 82% belonged to the genetic ancestry cluster associated with self-reported Caucasian donors. The study aimed to test whether cataloging public T cell receptors could reveal signatures of past pathogen exposure. Using immunosequencing, the study profiled T cell repertoires from about 650 subjects and related those repertoires to cytomegalovirus serostatus. A separate validation cohort of roughly 110 different subjects was used in addition to the 666-subject first cohort. To predict cytomegalovirus infection status, the study combined high-throughput TCR immunosequencing, statistical association of individual TCRs with disease status, and machine learning. A later analysis re-analyzed previously published TCR beta repertoires from 600 to 850 donors and added high-resolution HLA genotyping to study TCR occurrence patterns. Rather than drawing on any new phenotypic data, the later analysis identified candidate immune exposures from TCR beta sequences and the way those sequences occurred across donors. An earlier analysis of a few hundred of the donors applied high-throughput TCR beta sequencing to assess whether each TCR beta V gene segment acted as functional or pseudogenic. Donor age, sex, ethnicity and CMV serostatus were compiled alongside the repertoire data. Genome-wide SNP genotypes for about 60% of the roughly 670 donors were used in a later genetic analysis, which treated that subset as a discovery cohort. Every discovery cohort repertoire had been produced on one sequencing platform. HLA typing included class I and class II loci at four-digit resolution. The number of typed donors differed by locus: about 629-630 for A, B, C, DRB1 and DQB1; about 520 for DQA1; approximately 600 for DPA1; and some 450 for DPB1. Because of strong linkage in the cohort, a handful of DR-DQ haplotypes were treated as single units for association and clustering. Across 398 genotyped donors of the cohort, an average of about 250,000 unique TCR beta nucleotide sequences per donor were sequenced, and 15% to 20% of those sequences were non-productive.

As to this clone: Its antigen specificity is not known. No base quality information exists; no much larger clone differs at one position.

The cohort comprised more than 550 healthy bone marrow donors. At the time of sampling, every cohort member was nominally healthy, though immune exposures that went unrecorded were likely present. CMV serostatus was recorded as positive for 289 and negative for 352 of the 666 cohort members, whereas no CMV serostatus was recorded for the donor in question. Each donor provided a peripheral blood sample, and peripheral blood mononuclear cells were used for TCR beta sequencing. Genomic DNA extraction from the blood cell samples was performed with the Qiagen DNeasy Blood Extraction Kit. The library was built by means of the immunoSEQ multiplex PCR assay. A mixture of 60 forward primers for TCR Vbeta segments and 13 reverse primers for TCR Jbeta segments was used in the multiplex PCR. Amplification of the CDR3 region of rearranged TCR beta genes was performed with a multiplex PCR assay on genomic DNA. The Illumina HiSeq System was used to sequence the amplified TCR beta libraries as 87-base-pair reads. The paper's data handling went like this. Across the 700 or so repertoires, a later analysis counted around 80 million unique TCR beta chains, 8.5 million to 12 million of which were shared by at least two donors. To remove PCR and sequencing errors, raw reads were error-corrected and collapsed into unique sequences using a nearest-neighbor algorithm that merged closely related sequences. To assign V, D and J gene segments, CDR3 sequences were aligned to IMGT reference sequences. For a sequence to be retained, at least a six-nucleotide match to both a V gene segment and a J gene segment was required. A rearrangement counted as productive if the CDR3 had no stop codons and remained in frame with V and J, and every other rearrangement counted as non-productive. CDR3 was defined by IMGT convention, running from the second conserved V-encoded cysteine to the conserved J-encoded phenylalanine. In an earlier analysis of around 570 of the donors, sequences lacking an unambiguous match to a single V gene segment were excluded. In an earlier analysis of several hundred of the donors, V segments were called functional above 56.7% productive rearrangements and were called segregating when the between-donor standard deviation exceeded 5%. A statistical classification framework was built for diagnosing cytomegalovirus status from the catalog of TCR beta chain sequences. In a later analysis, V and J genes were assigned by comparing TCR nucleotide sequences against IMGT/GENE-DB human TR gene sequences. A later analysis assigned CDR3 sequences and most-parsimonious VDJ recombination scenarios with the TCRdist pipeline. In a later analysis, every TCR beta chain was defined by the combination of its CDR3 amino acid sequence and its V-gene family, and reads without a unique V-gene family were dropped. In a later analysis, 500 to 700 highly shared, low-generation-probability nucleotide sequences were removed to address suspected cross-contamination and a sequencing artifact. For each public chain, a later analysis derived a clonal expansion index from normalized ranks of inferred template counts within each repertoire. A later analysis computed generation probabilities with a VDJ recombination model fitted to out-of-frame rearrangements, and checked the results against IGoR. In a later analysis, TCR-TCR, TCR-HLA and TCR-CMV co-occurrence was scored with hypergeometric tests, and a repertoire-size bias correction was applied to TCR pairs. In a later analysis, false discovery rates were estimated by permuting HLA or CMV assignments 20 times. In a later analysis, co-occurring TCRs were grouped with DBSCAN, and TCRdist sequence similarity was added when clustering was performed within HLA-allele-positive subsets. For co-occurrence clustering, repertoires with fewer than 30,000 or more than 120,000 public chains were excluded, along with roughly 5 repertoires with anomalous nucleotide sharing. TCRdb took over this immuneACCESS table, retaining in-frame rearrangements with V and J assigned. Such tables are incomplete; in checked studies, under half of the missing clones stem from an unresolved V gene, and the remainder is unexplained. V, J and clone size reflect that table, while D and trimming were determined from the DNA. This sample has some 120,000 clones in its table, and around four fifths of those were observed once. The top ten constitute about 0.94% of the sample.

The research as a whole found: Correlated functional status among segregating V segments might reflect linkage disequilibrium, but an unknown experimental factor could not be ruled out. A later analysis associated 15,000 to 20,000 TCR beta sequences with specific HLA alleles at a false discovery rate of 0.05. A further reported finding was that TCR beta sequences accurately predicted the HLA-A and HLA-B alleles for most subjects in the first cohort. Only TCR beta chains were sequenced in this cohort, and the absence of alpha or paired-chain data limited detectable features. In an earlier analysis of more than 500 of the donors, most TCR beta V segments appeared in productive rearrangements about 87% or about 30% of the time, broadly matching IMGT annotations. Because HLA typing was unavailable for some donors at each locus, only the typed subset was used in association tests. In the study, about 150 TCR beta chains were listed as associated with cytomegalovirus. A later analysis found that HLA-associated TCR beta chains were more clonally expanded and had lower generation probabilities than equally common non-associated chains. For the cohort, immune exposure information was limited to CMV serostatus. Strong co-occurrence of HLA alleles, especially DR and DQ, made assigning TCR associations to individual alleles difficult. A cluster of highly shared sequence variants was judged likely to be a technical artifact of the sequencing pipeline. Most CMV-associated TCR beta chains appeared to be HLA-restricted in a later analysis, and the HLA associations seemed to be driven largely by CMV exposure. According to a later analysis, parvovirus B19, influenza, CMV and Epstein-Barr virus appeared linked to several top co-occurrence clusters. In vitro tests confirmed that three of the cytomegalovirus-associated TCR beta chains recognize cytomegalovirus antigens. Because counts were too low, about 15 rarely observed V segments, including chromosome 9 orphons, were left out of the earlier analysis of about 620 of the donors. A later genetic analysis reported fewer N-insertions in productive TCRs among donors in an Asian-associated ancestry cluster than the roughly 700-donor mean. An association between a missense DCLRE1C variant and V-gene and J-gene trimming of TCR beta chains was found in a later genetic analysis and replicated in an independent cohort. The authors suggested that the approach could potentially be extended to other disease states and immunological phenotypes. According to a later analysis, TCR association rates differed among HLA loci, with DRB1 alleles showing the most associated TCRs and HLA-C alleles showing the fewest. Across donors, most TCR sequences were observed very rarely, whereas some public TCRs were present in many individuals. Presence/absence analyses assumed roughly uniform sequencing depth across donors, an assumption that may not hold. The classifier was reported to diagnose cytomegalovirus status with high specificity and sensitivity in both the original and validation cohorts.

This sequence was found in a human donor in good health. Sequencing input: PBMCs.

The DNA reads TGTGCCAGCAGGCCCGGGACAGAGAACACCGGGGAGCTGTTTTTT. It is translated as CASRPGTENTGELFF. The chain is encoded by TRBV28 joined to TRBJ2-2; the junction holds 7 bases that match TRBD1. Reading the germline V gene gives CDR1 MDHEN and CDR2 SYDVKM. There are 15 amino acids in the CDR3, from cysteine to phenylalanine inclusive. Only the CDR3 part of the read is kept: 45 bases, read in frame from the first base. Trimmed from V: 6 bases; trimmed from J: 1 base; junction bases lacking a gene match: 5.